This is a list of T cell receptor beta chains from one sample in a study of cytomegalovirus exposure and HLA in healthy donors. The repertoire was sequenced with immunoSEQ multiplex PCR; TCRdb's copy has only in-frame clones and lacks some. This sample has approximately 110,000 clones; roughly 80% occur once, and the top ten carry roughly 9.2%. The specimen was PBMCs. These TCRs come from a woman in her 40s in good health and CMV-seropositive. CDR3s include the opening cysteine and the closing phenylalanine or tryptophan. D genes are given only for firm matches. Clone size is given for some rows only: seen once, a few or many times, or a class if the clone is expanded.

>TRBV19|few|.|TRBJ1-4
CASSKTRGNEKLFF
TGTGCCAGTAGTAAGACGCGGGGAAATGAAAAACTGTTTTTT
>TRBV6-5|.|.|TRBJ2-5
CAAGGKGLMGETQYF
TGTGCCGCCGGCGGCAAGGGGCTAATGGGGGAGACCCAGTACTTC
>TRBV19|.|TRBD1|TRBJ2-2
CASRTWTGAGDTGELFF
TGTGCCAGTAGGACCTGGACAGGGGCGGGAGACACCGGGGAGCTGTTTTTT
>TRBV23-1|.|.|TRBJ1-2
CASSQPGAEGGYTF
TGCGCCAGCAGTCAGCCGGGAGCGGAGGGGGGCTACACCTTC
>TRBV5-1|.|.|TRBJ2-1
CASSLQGEVTYNEQFF
TGCGCCAGCAGCTTGCAAGGGGAGGTCACCTACAATGAGCAGTTCTTC
>TRBV28|.|.|TRBJ2-5
CASMGETQYF
TGTGCCAGCATGGGCGAGACCCAGTACTTC
>TRBV5-1|.|.|TRBJ1-3
CASSSELLSSGNTIYF
TGCGCCAGCAGCTCCGAACTGCTTAGCTCTGGAAACACCATATATTTT
>TRBV7-2|.|TRBD1|TRBJ1-5
CASSQDREGSNQPQHF
TGTGCCAGCAGCCAAGACAGGGAAGGCAGCAATCAGCCCCAGCATTTT
>TRBV5-4|.|TRBD1|TRBJ2-2
CASSPWTGEITGELFF
TGTGCCAGCAGCCCATGGACAGGGGAAATCACCGGGGAGCTGTTTTTT
>TRBV7-3|.|TRBD1|TRBJ2-3
CASSARQGGDTQYF
TGTGCCAGCAGCGCTCGACAGGGCGGGGATACGCAGTATTTT
>TRBV7-9|.|.|TRBJ2-3
CASSRVIADTQYF
TGTGCCAGCAGCCGGGTGATTGCCGATACGCAGTATTTT
>TRBV11-2|.|TRBD1|TRBJ1-3
CASSGPGQGRRGPIYF
TGTGCCAGCAGCGGCCCGGGACAGGGACGACGTGGGCCCATATATTTT
>TRBV28|.|.|TRBJ2-7
CASRRLGLGYEQYF
TGTGCCAGCAGACGCCTAGGACTTGGCTACGAGCAGTACTTC
>TRBV12-5|.|.|TRBJ2-3
CASGFPSGLLTDTQYF
TGTGCTAGTGGTTTCCCTTCAGGACTTCTCACAGATACGCAGTATTTT
>TRBV7-8|few|.|TRBJ2-3
CASSSPPGGGLFKGDTQYF
TGTGCCAGCAGCTCGCCTCCGGGGGGCGGGCTATTCAAGGGGGATACGCAGTATTTT
>TRBV5-1|.|.|TRBJ2-7
CASSFSGSSYEQYF
TGCGCCAGCAGCTTTAGCGGTAGCTCCTACGAGCAGTACTTC
>TRBV29-1|.|.|TRBJ2-7
CSAGGRGSYEQYF
TGCAGCGCCGGGGGCAGGGGGTCCTACGAGCAGTACTTC